The 21 T cell receptor beta chains below were found in one sample sequenced in a study of brain T cells in children with intractable seizures. TCRdb's copy holds only in-frame clones and misses some; the assay was immunoSEQ multiplex PCR. In the table there are around 10,000 clones, more than 55% of which are singletons. The sequenced cases were selected for having the highest brain T cell transcript signatures. The material was resected brain tissue, obtained at surgery. These receptors originate from a girl between 2 and 10 years old with tuberous sclerosis and intractable seizures.

The chain has TRBV20-1 and TRBJ2-5; D gene ambiguous. Trimming took 8 bases from V and 3 from J, leaving 10 bases between them. There are 11 residues in the CDR3. Germline V gives CDR1 DFQATT, CDR2 SNEGSKA (reference sequence). The CDR3 coding sequence is TGCAGTATGCGGCTGAAAGAGACCCAGTACTTC. Translation gives CSMRLKETQYF.

This chain connects TRBV4-1 to TRBJ1-1, with unresolved D. This CDR3 contains 11 residues. Germline assignment: CDR1 MGHRA and CDR2 YSYEKL. Between the trimmed V and J ends, which lost 3 bases and 6 bases, there was a span of 5 bases. The CDR3 spells CASSHGSEAFF. CDR3 bases: TGCGCCAGCAGCCACGGCTCTGAAGCTTTCTTT.

The rearrangement joins TRBV12-3 or TRBV12-4 to TRBJ2-2, with D possibly TRBD2 on 6 matching bases. The ends were cut back, 7 bases at V and 5 bases at J, with 11 bases in the middle. CDR3 length: 13 amino acids. CDR3 coding DNA: TGTGCCAGCAAAGGGACTGATACCGGGGAGCTGTTTTTT. Amino acids: CASKGTDTGELFF.

This clone has a handful of counts. The V and J genes are TRBV6-6 and TRBJ2-7; perhaps TRBD1 as D (6 bases). Per the germline V gene, CDR1 is MNHNY and CDR2 is SVGAGI (reference sequence). The CDR3 sequence is 14 residues long. V shed 0 bases and J shed 0 bases, with 6 bases lying between them. The CDR3 is CASSYSGGSYEQYV. CDR3 nucleotides: TGTGCCAGCAGTTACTCAGGGGGCTCCTACGAGCAGTACGTC.

The V call is TRBV3-1 (or the pseudogene TRBV3-2), the J call TRBJ2-3; D is unresolved. CDR1 LGHDT and CDR2 YNNKEL come from the germline V gene (reference sequence). CDR3 length: 16 amino acids. V lost 1 base and J 7 bases, leaving 18 bases between the germline ends. The CDR3 nucleotides are TGTGCCAGCAGCCAAGGGCCCTCCGAACTGAAAAATACGCAGTATTTT. Protein product: CASSQGPSELKNTQYF.

The rearrangement joins TRBV21-1 to TRBJ2-7; the DNA was not compared with TRBD1, the D call given in the table. TRBV21-1 is a recognized pseudogene. This CDR3 is 15 amino acids long. The CDR3: CASSKGQGWPYEQYV. CDR3 bases: TGTGCCAGCAGCAAGGGACAGGGTTGGCCCTACGAGCAGTACGTC.

The chain employs TRBV6-4 and TRBJ2-6; maybe TRBD1 (6 bases). From germline, CDR1 is MRHNA and CDR2 SNTAGT. This CDR3 has 18 residues. The V gene lost 4 bases and the J gene lost 0 bases, with 16 bases spanning the gap. The CDR3 nucleotides are TGTGCCAGCAGTGTCCTCTTGGACAGAGTCTCTGGGGCCAACGTCCTGACTTTC. Protein sequence: CASSVLLDRVSGANVLTF.

V gene TRBV14 combines with J gene TRBJ2-1; 7 bases are shared with TRBD2. With V trimmed by 4 bases and J by 0 bases, 3 bases remained unmatched. Germline CDR1 SGHDN, CDR2 FVKESK. The CDR3 is 15 amino acids. CDR3 in amino acids: CASSPGGSSYNEQFF. DNA of the CDR3: TGTGCCAGCAGCCCAGGCGGGAGCTCCTACAATGAGCAGTTCTTC. Full variable domain (remainder filled in from reference TRBV14 and TRBJ2-1): EAGVTQFPSHSVIEKGQTVTLRCDPISGHDNLYWYRRVMGKEIKFLLHFVKESKQDESGMPNNRFLAERTGGTYSTLKVQPAELEDSGVYFCASSPGGSSYNEQFFGPGTRLTVL.

This chain links TRBV10-3 with TRBJ1-1; possible D gene TRBD1, 6 bases. The germline CDR1 and CDR2 sequences are ENHRY and SYGVKD. V was shortened by 5 bases and J by 3 bases, with 7 bases between the two germline ends. The length of the CDR3 is 12 residues. This CDR3 is CAISPGDTEAFF. CDR3 bases: TGTGCCATCAGTCCAGGGGACACTGAAGCTTTCTTT.

This clone ranks as large. This chain connects TRBV19 to TRBJ2-5, with 12 bases aligning to TRBD1. The V and J ends lost 3 bases and 5 bases, in that order; junction bases with no gene match: 7. There are 16 residues in the CDR3. Germline V gene lookup returns CDR1 LNHDA and CDR2 SQIVND (reference sequence). CDR3 DNA: TGTGCCAGTAGTATTTCGGGGGACAGGGGGCTGGAGACCCAGTACTTC. Its translation: CASSISGDRGLETQYF.

The chain is built from TRBV7-9 and TRBJ2-1; 9 bases align to TRBD2. The CDR3 has 17 amino acids. CDR1 SEHNR and CDR2 FQNEAQ come from the germline V gene (reference sequence). V dropped 2 bases and J dropped 5; count of bases not matched to a gene: 10. Written as DNA, the CDR3 is TGTGCCAGCAGCTTAACGTTTGCGGGGGGGCTAAACAATGAGCAGTTCTTC. It yields the protein CASSLTFAGGLNNEQFF. The variable domain in full, completed from reference TRBV7-9 and TRBJ2-1, reads DTGVSQNPRHKITKRGQNVTFRCDPISEHNRLYWYRQTLGQGPEFLTYFQNEAQLEKSRLLSDRFSAERPKGSFSTLEIQRTEQGDSAMYLCASSLTFAGGLNNEQFFGPGTRLTVL.

J is TRBJ2-7 and V is TRBV18, with 10 positions matching TRBD1. The germline V gene encodes CDR1 KGHSH and CDR2 LQKENI. Trimming cost V 2 bases and J 3 bases; bases outside gene matches: 10. The CDR3 runs to 17 residues. This chain's CDR3 is CASSPINLRDRGYEQYF. CDR3 DNA: TGTGCCAGCTCACCAATAAACCTCCGGGACAGGGGCTACGAGCAGTACTTC.

A single count supports this clone. This rearrangement joins TRBV30 to TRBJ2-3; D perhaps matches TRBD2 (5 bases). This CDR3 is 16 amino acids long. V was shortened by 4 bases and J by 1 base, with 18 bases between the two germline ends. In germline, CDR1 is GTSNPN, CDR2 SVGIG (reference sequence). The CDR3 loop is CAWNFGLSQGTDTQYF. The CDR3 region has the DNA TGTGCCTGGAACTTCGGACTCTCCCAGGGCACAGATACGCAGTATTTT.

The gene calls are TRBV9 and TRBJ1-1, with TRBD1 as a possible D gene (5 bases). V was trimmed by 3 bases and J by 4 bases, leaving 13 bases between them. The germline gives CDR1 SGDLS, CDR2 YYNGEE. The CDR3 length is 14 residues. The CDR3 loop is CASSALGVGTEAFF. Here the CDR3 DNA reads TGTGCCAGCAGCGCCTTAGGGGTTGGCACTGAAGCTTTCTTT.

V gene TRBV19 combines with J gene TRBJ2-3; TRBD1 matches at 7 bases. The germline V gene has CDR1 LNHDA and CDR2 SQIVND (reference sequence). The CDR3 is made up of 15 amino acids. After removal of 2 bases from V and 0 bases from J, the junction contained 2 bases not matched to a gene. The CDR3 is CASSIRGQSTDTQYF. DNA of the CDR3: TGTGCCAGTAGTATAAGGGGACAGAGCACAGATACGCAGTATTTT.

This clone appeared a few times. The rearrangement joins TRBV6-6 to TRBJ2-1; 14 bases align to TRBD2. In germline, CDR1 is MNHNY, CDR2 SVGAGI (reference sequence). The CDR3 covers 16 residues. V gave up 6 bases and J gave up 7 bases; unmatched junction bases: 8. The CDR3 nucleotides are TGTGCCAGCAGCCGGGGACTAGCGGGAGCCAGGAATGAGCAGTTCTTC. Translating gives CASSRGLAGARNEQFF.

The chain joins TRBV5-1 to TRBJ1-2; D is uncertain. Trimming stripped 5 bases from V and 3 bases from J, with 8 bases between. The CDR3 runs 12 residues. Looked up from germline, CDR1 is SGHRS and CDR2 is YFSETQ. DNA for the CDR3: TGCGCCAGCAGAGGAACCGACTATGGCTACACCTTC. It translates to CASRGTDYGYTF. Full variable domain (rest looked up from reference TRBV5-1 and TRBJ1-2): KAGVTQTPRYLIKTRGQQVTLSCSPISGHRSVSWYQQTPGQGLQFLFEYFSETQRNKGNFPGRFSGRQFSNSRSEMNVSTLELGDSALYLCASRGTDYGYTFGSGTRLTVV.

This clone is medium-sized. CDR3 nucleotide sequence: TGCAGCGTTGAGCTGAACACTGAAGCTTTCTTT. Translated: CSVELNTEAFF. The chain joins TRBV29-1 to TRBJ1-1; D uncertain. The CDR3 is made up of 11 amino acids. Germline CDR1 and CDR2: SQVTM and ANQGSEA. V was pared by 3 bases and J by 0 bases, with 2 bases between.

This clone was counted a few times. This chain joins TRBV5-6 and TRBJ1-2; 7 bases match TRBD1. This CDR3 is built from 15 residues. J lost 1 base, V lost 4 bases, and 7 bases had no gene match. CDR1 is SGHDT and CDR2 is YYEEEE in the germline V gene. The chain's CDR3 is CASSRDSAYNYGYTF. The CDR3 nucleotides read TGTGCCAGCAGCCGGGACAGCGCGTATAACTATGGCTACACCTTC.

The chain recombines TRBV18 with TRBJ1-1; 9 nucleotides line up with TRBD1. From germline, CDR1 is KGHSH and CDR2 LQKENI. This CDR3 has 15 residues. The V segment lost 4 bases and the J segment 1 base; nucleotides outside the gene matches: 4. CDR3 loop: CASSLRTGENTEAFF. The CDR3 DNA reads TGTGCCAGCTCACTCCGGACAGGGGAGAACACTGAAGCTTTCTTT.

This clone was seen once. The gene calls are TRBV2 and TRBJ2-7; TRBD1 aligns across 9 bases. V shed 4 bases, J shed 0 bases, and the junction held 4 bases outside the gene matches. This CDR3 comprises 15 residues. Germline V gene lookup returns CDR1 SNHLY and CDR2 FYNNEI. The CDR3 bases are TGTGCCAGCAGTGTAGAGGGACAGGGCTCCTACGAGCAGTACTTC. It is translated as CASSVEGQGSYEQYF.